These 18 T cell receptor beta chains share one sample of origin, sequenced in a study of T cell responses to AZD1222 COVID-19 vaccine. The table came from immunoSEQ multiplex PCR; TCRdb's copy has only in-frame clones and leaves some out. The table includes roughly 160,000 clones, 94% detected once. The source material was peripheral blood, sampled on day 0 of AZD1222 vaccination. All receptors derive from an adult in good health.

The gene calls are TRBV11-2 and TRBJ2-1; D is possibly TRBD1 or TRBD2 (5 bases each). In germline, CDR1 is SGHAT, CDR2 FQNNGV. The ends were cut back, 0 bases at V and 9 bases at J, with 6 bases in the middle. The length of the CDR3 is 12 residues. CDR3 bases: TGTGCCAGCAGCTTAGAGAGGGGTGAGCAGTTCTTC. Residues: CASSLERGEQFF.

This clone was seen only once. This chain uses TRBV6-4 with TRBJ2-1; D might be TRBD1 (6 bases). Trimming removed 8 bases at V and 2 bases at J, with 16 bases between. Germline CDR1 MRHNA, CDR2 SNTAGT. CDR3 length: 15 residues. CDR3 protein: CASSPEGTPYNEQFF. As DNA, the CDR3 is TGTGCCAGCTCTCCTGAGGGGACACCCTACAATGAGCAGTTCTTC.

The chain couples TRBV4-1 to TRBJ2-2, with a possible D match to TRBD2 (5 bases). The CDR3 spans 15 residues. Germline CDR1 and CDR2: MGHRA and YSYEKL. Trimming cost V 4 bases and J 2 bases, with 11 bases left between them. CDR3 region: CASSRTLTNTGELFF. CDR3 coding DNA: TGCGCCAGCAGCCGGACTCTAACTAACACCGGGGAGCTGTTTTTT.

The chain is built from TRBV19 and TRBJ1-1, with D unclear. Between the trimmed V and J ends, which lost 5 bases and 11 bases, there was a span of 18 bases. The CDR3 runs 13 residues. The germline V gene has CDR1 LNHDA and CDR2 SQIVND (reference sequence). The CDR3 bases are TGTGCCAGTAGTGAGGGAGGTGGCCTGGCGGCTTTCTTT. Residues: CASSEGGGLAAFF.

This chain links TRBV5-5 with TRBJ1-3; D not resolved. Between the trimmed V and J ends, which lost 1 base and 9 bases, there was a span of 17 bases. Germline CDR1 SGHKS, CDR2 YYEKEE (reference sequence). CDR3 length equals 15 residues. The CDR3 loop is CASSLKRREGSTIYF. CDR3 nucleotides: TGTGCCAGCAGCTTGAAACGTAGGGAAGGTAGCACCATATATTTT.

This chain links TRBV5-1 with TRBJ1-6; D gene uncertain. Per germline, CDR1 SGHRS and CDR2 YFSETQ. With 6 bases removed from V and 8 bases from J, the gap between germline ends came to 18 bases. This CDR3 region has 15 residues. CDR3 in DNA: TGCGCCAGCACCTGGGGAGGTGAACGTTATTCACCCCTCCACTTT. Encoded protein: CASTWGGERYSPLHF.

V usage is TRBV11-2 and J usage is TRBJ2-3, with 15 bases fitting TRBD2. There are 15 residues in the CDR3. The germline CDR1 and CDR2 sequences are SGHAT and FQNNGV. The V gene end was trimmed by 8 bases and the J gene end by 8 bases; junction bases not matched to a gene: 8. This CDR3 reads CASRLGLAGGPTQYF. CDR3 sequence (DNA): TGTGCCAGCCGACTTGGACTAGCGGGAGGGCCTACGCAGTATTTT.

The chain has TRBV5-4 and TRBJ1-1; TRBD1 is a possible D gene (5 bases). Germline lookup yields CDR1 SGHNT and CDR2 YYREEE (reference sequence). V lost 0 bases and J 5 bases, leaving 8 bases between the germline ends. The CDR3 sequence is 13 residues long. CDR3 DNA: TGTGCCAGCAGCTTGGCAGGGAGTACTGAAGCTTTCTTT. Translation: CASSLAGSTEAFF.

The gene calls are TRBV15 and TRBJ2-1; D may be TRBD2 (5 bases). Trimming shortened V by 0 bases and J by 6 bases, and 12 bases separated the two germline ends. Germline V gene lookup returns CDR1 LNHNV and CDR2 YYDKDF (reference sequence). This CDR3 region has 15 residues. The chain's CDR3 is CATSRDTSGVNEQFF. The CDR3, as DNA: TGTGCCACCAGCAGAGACACGTCCGGGGTCAATGAGCAGTTCTTC.

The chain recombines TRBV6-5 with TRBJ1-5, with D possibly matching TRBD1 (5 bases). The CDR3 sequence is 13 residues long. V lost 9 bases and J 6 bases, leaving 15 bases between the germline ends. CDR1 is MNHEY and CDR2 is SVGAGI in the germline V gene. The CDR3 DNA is TGTGCCAGTTCCCTGGGGCTTCGTCAGCCCCAGCATTTT. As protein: CASSLGLRQPQHF.

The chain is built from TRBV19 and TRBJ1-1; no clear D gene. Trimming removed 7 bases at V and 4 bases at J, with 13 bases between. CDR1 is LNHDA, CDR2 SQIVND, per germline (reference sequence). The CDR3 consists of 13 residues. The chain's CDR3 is CASKGREVTEAFF. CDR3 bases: TGTGCCAGTAAGGGCCGGGAGGTCACTGAAGCTTTCTTT.

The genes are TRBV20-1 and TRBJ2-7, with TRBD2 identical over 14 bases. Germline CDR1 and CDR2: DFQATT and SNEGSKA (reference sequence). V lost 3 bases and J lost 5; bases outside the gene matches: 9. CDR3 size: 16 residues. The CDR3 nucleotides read TGCAGTGCTAGTCCGATCGGGACTAGCGGGAGCGACGAGCAGTACTTC. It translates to CSASPIGTSGSDEQYF.

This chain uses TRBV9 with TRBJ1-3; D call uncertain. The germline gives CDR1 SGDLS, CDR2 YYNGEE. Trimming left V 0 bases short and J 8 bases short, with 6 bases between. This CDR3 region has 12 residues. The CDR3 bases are TGTGCCAGCAGCGTAGACGGGGACACCATATATTTT. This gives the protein CASSVDGDTIYF.

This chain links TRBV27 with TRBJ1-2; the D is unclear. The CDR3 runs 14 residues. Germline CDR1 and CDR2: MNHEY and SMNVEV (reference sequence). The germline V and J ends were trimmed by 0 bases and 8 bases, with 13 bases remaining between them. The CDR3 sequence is CASSLSGKMGGYTF. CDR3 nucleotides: TGTGCCAGCAGTTTATCGGGGAAAATGGGAGGCTACACCTTC.

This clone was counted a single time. The CDR3 loop is CASSGVGLAGINEQFF. CDR3 nucleotides: TGCGCCAGCAGTGGGGTCGGACTAGCGGGGATCAATGAGCAGTTCTTC. The chain employs TRBV10-2 and TRBJ2-1, with 12 nucleotides matching TRBD2. CDR1 and CDR2 (germline): WSHSY, SAAADI. Trimming took 4 bases from V and 6 from J; bases not matched to a gene: 7. The CDR3 covers 16 residues.

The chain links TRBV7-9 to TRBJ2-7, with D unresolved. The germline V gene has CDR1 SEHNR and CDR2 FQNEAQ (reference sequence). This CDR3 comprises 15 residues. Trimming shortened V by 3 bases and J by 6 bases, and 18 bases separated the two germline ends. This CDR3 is CASSLQEWPTSEQYF. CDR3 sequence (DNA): TGTGCCAGCAGCTTGCAGGAGTGGCCCACTTCCGAGCAGTACTTC.

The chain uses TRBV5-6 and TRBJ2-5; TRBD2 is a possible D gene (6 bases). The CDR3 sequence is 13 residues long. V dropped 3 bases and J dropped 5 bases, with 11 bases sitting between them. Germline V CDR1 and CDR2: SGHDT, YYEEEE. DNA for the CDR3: TGTGCCAGCAGCTCGGGACTCCAGGAGACCCAGTACTTC. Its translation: CASSSGLQETQYF. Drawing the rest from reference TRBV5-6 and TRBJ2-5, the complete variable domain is DAGVTQSPTHLIKTRGQQVTLRCSPKSGHDTVSWYQQALGQGPQFIFQYYEEEERQRGNFPDRFSGHQFPNYSSELNVNALLLGDSALYLCASSSGLQETQYFGPGTRLLVL.

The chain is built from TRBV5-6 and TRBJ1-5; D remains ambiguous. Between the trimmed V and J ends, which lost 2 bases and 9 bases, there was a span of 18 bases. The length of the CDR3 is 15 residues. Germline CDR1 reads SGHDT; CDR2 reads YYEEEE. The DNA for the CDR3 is TGTGCCAGCAGCTTACGGACGCTAAACCCGCGGCCCCAGCATTTT. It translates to CASSLRTLNPRPQHF.